This TCR beta chain was captured in a study of blood T cell repertoires in COVID-19. There are 14 residues in the CDR3. The germline gives CDR1 SGHRS, CDR2 YFSETQ. After removal of 5 bases from V and 5 bases from J, the junction contained 10 bases not matched to a gene. In the source study's methods: Estimation of nucleated cell counts was performed using reference gene primer amplification. Generated by immunoSEQ multiplex PCR, the TCRdb table keeps only in-frame clones and is missing some. D and trimming were read from the DNA, whereas the V and J calls and clone size are those reported in that table. The repertoire holds around 260,000 clones, 65% to 90% seen once, with roughly 15% in the top ten.

The receptor was derived from a human donor in a cohort sampled during active COVID-19. Sequences were obtained from peripheral blood. The rearrangement uses TRBV5-1 and TRBJ2-7; 7 bases align to TRBD1. Here the CDR3 DNA reads TGCGCCAGCAGTCCCTTGGACAGGTCTGACGAGCAGTACTTC. Its translation: CASSPLDRSDEQYF.